This TCR beta chain derives from a study of blood T cells in healthy people across ages. General study points: Donor CMV status was unknown, possibly confounding expanded clonotype changes.

A second about 6 to 12 cycle PCR used barcoded and J-beta primers. Sequencing of every sample gave 2.5 million or more CDR3-containing paired-end reads. TCRdb re-called the 5' RACE reads through MiXCR, storing one row per CDR3 protein. In the table there are about 1.8 million distinct CDR3 sequences, about 49% of which are singletons. Each donor was a healthy Caucasian individual from Russia, aged roughly 6 to 100. Concerning this clonotype: The antigen is not known.

The germline V gene has CDR1 MDHEN and CDR2 SYDVKM. The CDR3 is 17 amino acids. V gave up 6 bases and J gave up 0 bases; unmatched junction bases: 10. The rearrangement links TRBV28 to TRBJ2-5; 10 bases agree with TRBD2. Sequenced input: blood. This receptor was taken from a woman in her thirties or forties in good health. As DNA, the CDR3 is TGTGCCAGCAGCGAGGTCGGGACTAGCGTCAACCAAGAGACCCAGTACTTC. Residues: CASSEVGTSVNQETQYF.